Listed below are T cell receptor beta chains from one sample, sequenced in a study of cytomegalovirus exposure and HLA in healthy donors. The assay was immunoSEQ multiplex PCR, and TCRdb's table has in-frame clones only and misses some. The data hold about 180,000 clones, with roughly 80% observed a single time. The sample comprised PBMCs. These TCRs come from a man aged 40-49 years in good health and CMV-seronegative. Both conserved end residues are part of each CDR3. A D gene is named only where the DNA matches it firmly. Only part of the rows carry a size: once, few, many, or a class if the clone is expanded.

TRBV9	TRBJ2-5	-	-	TGTGCCAGCAGCGTAGGAGGGGGAAGAGAGACCCAGTACTTC	CASSVGGGRETQYF
TRBV9	TRBJ2-6	-	-	TGTGCCAGCAGCGTTCCTGGGAAGGGGCGTATCTCTGGGGCCAACGTCCTGACTTTC	CASSVPGKGRISGANVLTF
TRBV7-2	TRBJ1-5	-	TRBD1	TGTGCCAGCAGCTTAAGGAGGGGGCAAAGCAATCAGCCCCAGCATTTT	CASSLRRGQSNQPQHF
TRBV5-1	TRBJ2-2	-	-	TGCGCCAGCAGATGGGACACTAACACCGGGGAGCTGTTTTTT	CASRWDTNTGELFF
TRBV18	TRBJ2-2	-	TRBD1	TGTGCCAGCTCCCGGGACAGGACGAACACCGGGGAGCTGTTTTTT	CASSRDRTNTGELFF
TRBV5-3	TRBJ2-1	once	TRBD2	TGTGCCAGCAAGGACCCGAGCGGGACTAGCGGGGGTCATGAGCAGTTCTTC	CASKDPSGTSGGHEQFF
TRBV18	TRBJ1-5	-	TRBD1	TGTGCCAGCTCATCCACAGGGGGCTTTAGCAATCAGCCCCAGCATTTT	CASSSTGGFSNQPQHF
TRBV4-1	TRBJ1-2	once	-	TGCGCCAGCAGCCCCACGCGGGCTGGCTCTAGACCCTATGGCTACACCTTC	CASSPTRAGSRPYGYTF
TRBV30	TRBJ2-7	-	-	TGTGCCTGGAGCGCGGAAGGACACCCTTACTACGAGCAGTACTTC	CAWSAEGHPYYEQYF
TRBV5-6	TRBJ1-5	-	-	TGTGCCAGCAGCTTGGGGGGGGATCAGCCCCAGCATTTT	CASSLGGDQPQHF